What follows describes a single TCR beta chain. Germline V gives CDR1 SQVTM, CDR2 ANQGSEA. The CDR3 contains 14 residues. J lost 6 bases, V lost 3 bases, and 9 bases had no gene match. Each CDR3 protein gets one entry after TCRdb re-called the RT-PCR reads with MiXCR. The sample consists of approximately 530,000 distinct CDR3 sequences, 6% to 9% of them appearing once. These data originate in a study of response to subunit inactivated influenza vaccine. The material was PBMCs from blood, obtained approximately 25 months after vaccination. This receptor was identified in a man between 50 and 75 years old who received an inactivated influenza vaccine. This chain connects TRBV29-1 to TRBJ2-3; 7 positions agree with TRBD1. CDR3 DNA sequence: TGCAGCGTTGATGGGGAAGGGGGCCTGGATACGCAGTATTTT. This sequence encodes CSVDGEGGLDTQYF.